This T cell receptor beta chain was sequenced in a study of patients and donors after allogeneic stem cell transplantation. This clonotype was counted only a few times. V lost 5 bases and J 0 bases, leaving 8 bases between the germline ends. CDR1 is SEHNR and CDR2 is FQNEAQ in the germline V gene (reference sequence). The length of the CDR3 is 15 residues. TCRdb itself ran the RT-PCR reads through MiXCR, one entry per CDR3 protein. The sample lists about 100,000 distinct CDR3 sequences, around 36% occurring once. This chain joins TRBV7-9 and TRBJ2-6, with D tentatively TRBD2 (5 bases). Sequenced: blood, either unsorted or a sorted T cell fraction (not recorded which). The clonotype comes from a human donor who was either an allogeneic HSCT recipient or a stem cell or donor lymphocyte infusion donor (not recorded which). It is not recorded whose cells these are; they may come from a transplant donor. CDR3 residues: CASSITSSGANVLTF. In DNA form, the CDR3 reads TGTGCCAGCAGCATTACTAGCTCTGGGGCCAACGTCCTGACTTTC. Full variable domain (remainder filled in from reference TRBV7-9 and TRBJ2-6): DTGVSQNPRHKITKRGQNVTFRCDPISEHNRLYWYRQTLGQGPEFLTYFQNEAQLEKSRLLSDRFSAERPKGSFSTLEIQRTEQGDSAMYLCASSITSSGANVLTFGAGSRLTVL.